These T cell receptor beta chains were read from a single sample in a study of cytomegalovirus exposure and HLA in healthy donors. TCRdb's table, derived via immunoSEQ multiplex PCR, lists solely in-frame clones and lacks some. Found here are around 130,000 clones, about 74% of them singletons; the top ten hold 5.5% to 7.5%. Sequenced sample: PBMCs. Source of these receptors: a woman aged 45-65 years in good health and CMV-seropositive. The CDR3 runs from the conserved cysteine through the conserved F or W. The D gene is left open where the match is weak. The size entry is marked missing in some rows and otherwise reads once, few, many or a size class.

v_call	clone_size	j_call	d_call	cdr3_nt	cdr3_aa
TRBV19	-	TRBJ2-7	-	TGTGCCAGTAGGCCACAGGGTGGCGAGCAGTACTTC	CASRPQGGEQYF
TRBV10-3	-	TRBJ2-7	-	TGTGCCACCCAGCAGGGCTACGAGCAGTACTTC	CATQQGYEQYF
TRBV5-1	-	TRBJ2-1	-	TGCGCCAGCAGCCTGACCCTACTAGGTTCCTCCTACAATGAGCAGTTCTTC	CASSLTLLGSSYNEQFF
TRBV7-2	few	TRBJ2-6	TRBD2	TGTGCCAGCAGGCGGGGGGGTGACGGGGCCAACGTCCTGACTTTC	CASRRGGDGANVLTF
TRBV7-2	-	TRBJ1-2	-	TGTGCCAGCAGCCCCGAGAGGGCTATTGGCTACACCTTC	CASSPERAIGYTF
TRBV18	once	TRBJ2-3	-	TGTGCCAGCTTAACCGGTTATAGCACAGATACGCAGTATTTT	CASLTGYSTDTQYF
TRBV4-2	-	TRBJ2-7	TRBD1	TGTGCCAGCAGCCAAGTTTCGGGACAGGCCTACGAGCAGTACTTC	CASSQVSGQAYEQYF
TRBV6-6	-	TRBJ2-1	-	TGTGCCAGCAGCCGGGAGAATGAGCAGTTCTTC	CASSRENEQFF
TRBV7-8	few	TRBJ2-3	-	TGTGCCAGCAGCTACCAGGGGACCAGCACAGATACGCAGTATTTT	CASSYQGTSTDTQYF
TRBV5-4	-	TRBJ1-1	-	TGTGCCAGCAGCTTGGCGTATAGGAACACTGAAGCTTTCTTT	CASSLAYRNTEAFF
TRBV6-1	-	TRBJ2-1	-	TGTGCCAGCAGTGTTCGACTCACGAATGAGCAGTTCTTC	CASSVRLTNEQFF
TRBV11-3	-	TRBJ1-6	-	TGTGCCAGCAGCTTAGAAATGACGGGGTATAATTCACCCCTCCACTTT	CASSLEMTGYNSPLHF
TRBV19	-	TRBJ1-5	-	TGTGCCAGTGGTGGACAGCATTATAGCAATCAGCCCCAGCATTTT	CASGGQHYSNQPQHF
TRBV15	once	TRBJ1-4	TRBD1	TGTGCCACCAGCAGAGATGGGACAGGGGGGAATGAAAAACTGTTTTTT	CATSRDGTGGNEKLFF
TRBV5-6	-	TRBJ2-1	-	TGTGCCAGCAGCTGGAACAGAAGTGAGCAGTTCTTC	CASSWNRSEQFF
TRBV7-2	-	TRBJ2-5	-	TGTGCCAGCCAAACAGGGATGGGCGTAGAGACCCAGTACTTC	CASQTGMGVETQYF
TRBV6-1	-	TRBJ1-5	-	TGTGCCAGCGGGGGGGGTCCCAGTCAGCCCCAGCATTTT	CASGGGPSQPQHF
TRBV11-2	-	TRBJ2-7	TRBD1	TGTGCCAGCAGCCCCGGGACAGGGGGTTACGAGCAGTACTTC	CASSPGTGGYEQYF
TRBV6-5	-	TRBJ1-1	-	TGTGCCAGCAGCCGTCGGGGGGGGGATTACACTGAAGCTTTCTTT	CASSRRGGDYTEAFF
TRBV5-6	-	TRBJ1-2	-	TGTGCCAGCAGCTTGGGTGGCAGGGGCGAACTCTATGGCTACACCTTC	CASSLGGRGELYGYTF
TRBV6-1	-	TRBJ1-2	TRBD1	TGTGCCAGCGGATACAGGGGGCTCTATGGCTACACCTTC	CASGYRGLYGYTF
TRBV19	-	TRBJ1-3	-	TGTGCCAGTATACGGGGAACCGCCGGCTCTGGAAACACCATATATTTT	CASIRGTAGSGNTIYF
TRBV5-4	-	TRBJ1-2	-	TGTGCCAGCAGCTCACCAGGGGCTAACTATGGCTACACCTTC	CASSSPGANYGYTF
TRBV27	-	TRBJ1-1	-	TGTGCCAGCACGTTTACTTTCTTT	CASTFTFF
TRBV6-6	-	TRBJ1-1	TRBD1	TGTGCCAGCATAGACAGGGTCACTGAAGCTTTCTTT	CASIDRVTEAFF
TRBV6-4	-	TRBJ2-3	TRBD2	TGTGCCAGCAGTGAGGCTAGCGGGGGTGATACGCAGTATTTT	CASSEASGGDTQYF
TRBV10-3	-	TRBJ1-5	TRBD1	TGTGCCAGCAATTTACCCGGGACAGGCTATAGCAATCAGCCCCAGCATTTT	CASNLPGTGYSNQPQHF
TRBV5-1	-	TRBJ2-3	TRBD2	TGCGCCAGCAGCTCGACTAGCGCTGGGGATACGCAGTATTTT	CASSSTSAGDTQYF
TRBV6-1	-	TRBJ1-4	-	TGTGCCAGCCGGCCGCGAGGAGTTCTTAATGAAAAACTGTTTTTT	CASRPRGVLNEKLFF
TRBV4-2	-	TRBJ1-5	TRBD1	TGTGCCAGCAGCCAAAGACAGGGCGGGGATCAGCCCCAGCATTTT	CASSQRQGGDQPQHF
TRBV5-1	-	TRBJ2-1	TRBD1	TGCGCCAGCAGCCCGGCTCCGGGACAGGGAAGCAATGAGCAGTTCTTC	CASSPAPGQGSNEQFF
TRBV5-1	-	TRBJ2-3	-	TGCGCCAGCAGCTTACAGGGCAGGGATGGCGATACGCAGTATTTT	CASSLQGRDGDTQYF
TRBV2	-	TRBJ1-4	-	TGTGCCAGCAGTGAGCAGCGGGAAAAACTGTTTTTT	CASSEQREKLFF
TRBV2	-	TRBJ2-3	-	TGTGCCAGCAGTGTTTGGCGGAACACAGATACGCAGTATTTT	CASSVWRNTDTQYF
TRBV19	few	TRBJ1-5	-	TGTGCCAGCGGTGCGGGGGACGGGGAACAGTGGAATCAGCCCCAGCATTTT	CASGAGDGEQWNQPQHF
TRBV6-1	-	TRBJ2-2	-	TGTGCCAGCAGTGACAGGACAACGAACACCGGGGAGCTGTTTTTT	CASSDRTTNTGELFF
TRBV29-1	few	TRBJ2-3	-	TGCAGCGTTGAAGTACCCGGGGCAGATACGCAGTATTTT	CSVEVPGADTQYF
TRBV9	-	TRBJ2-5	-	TGTGCCAGCAGCGCGGAGGGGTCGGGGAGCTGGGAGACCCAGTACTTC	CASSAEGSGSWETQYF
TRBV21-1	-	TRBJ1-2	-	TGTGCCAGCGGTGTTTTTCGGGTGGCTGGCTACACCTTC	CASGVFRVAGYTF
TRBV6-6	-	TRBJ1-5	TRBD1	TGTGCCAGCAGTTCCAGGGGGACGCCCCAGCATTTT	CASSSRGTPQHF
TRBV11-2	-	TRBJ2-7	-	TGTGCCAGCAGCTTGCGTACTCTTTCCTACGAGCAGTACTTC	CASSLRTLSYEQYF
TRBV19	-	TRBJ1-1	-	TGTGCCAGTAGATCTGGCCGGCCGGGTGAAGCTTTCTTT	CASRSGRPGEAFF
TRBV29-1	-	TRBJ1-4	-	TGCAGCGTGAGGCCTCGGGCAACTAATGAAAAACTGTTTTTT	CSVRPRATNEKLFF
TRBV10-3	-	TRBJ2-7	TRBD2	TGTGCCATCAGTGAGGGGACTAGCGCCTCCTACGAGCAGTACTTC	CAISEGTSASYEQYF
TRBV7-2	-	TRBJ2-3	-	TGTGCCAGCAGCTTTCCTACGACAGGTGGCACAGATACGCAGTATTTT	CASSFPTTGGTDTQYF
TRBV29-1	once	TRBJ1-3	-	TGCAGCGGCGCAGGGGCTGGAAACACCATATATTTT	CSGAGAGNTIYF
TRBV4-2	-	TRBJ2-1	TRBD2	TGTGCCAGCAGCCAAGAAGGTAGCGGGGGGGCCTGGAATGAGCAGTTCTTC	CASSQEGSGGAWNEQFF
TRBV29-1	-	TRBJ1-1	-	TGCAGCGTTGGGGGACGGGGGGCGGCTTTCTTT	CSVGGRGAAFF
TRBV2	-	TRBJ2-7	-	TGTGCCAGCAGAGTCGGTTTCTCCTACGAGCAGTACTTC	CASRVGFSYEQYF